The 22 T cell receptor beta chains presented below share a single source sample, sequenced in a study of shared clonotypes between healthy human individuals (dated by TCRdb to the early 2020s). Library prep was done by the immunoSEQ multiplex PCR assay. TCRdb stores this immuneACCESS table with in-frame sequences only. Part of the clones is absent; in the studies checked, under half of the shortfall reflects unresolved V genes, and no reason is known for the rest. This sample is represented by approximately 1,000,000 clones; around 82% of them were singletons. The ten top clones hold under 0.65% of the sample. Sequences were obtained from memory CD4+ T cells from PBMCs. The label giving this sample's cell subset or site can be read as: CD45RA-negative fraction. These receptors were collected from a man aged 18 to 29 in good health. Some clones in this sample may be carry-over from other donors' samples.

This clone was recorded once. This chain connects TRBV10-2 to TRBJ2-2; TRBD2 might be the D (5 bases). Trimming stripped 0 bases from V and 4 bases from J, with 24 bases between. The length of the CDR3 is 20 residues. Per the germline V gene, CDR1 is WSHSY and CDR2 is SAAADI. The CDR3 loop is CASSESGSAFRGPVTGELFF. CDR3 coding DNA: TGCGCCAGCAGTGAGTCGGGGAGTGCCTTTAGAGGGCCGGTCACCGGGGAGCTGTTTTTT.

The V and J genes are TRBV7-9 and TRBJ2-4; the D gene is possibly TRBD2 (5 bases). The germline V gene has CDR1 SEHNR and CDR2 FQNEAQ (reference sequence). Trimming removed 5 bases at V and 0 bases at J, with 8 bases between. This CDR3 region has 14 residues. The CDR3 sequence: CASSPGIAKNIQYF. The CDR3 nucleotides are TGTGCCAGCAGCCCGGGGATAGCCAAAAACATTCAGTACTTC.

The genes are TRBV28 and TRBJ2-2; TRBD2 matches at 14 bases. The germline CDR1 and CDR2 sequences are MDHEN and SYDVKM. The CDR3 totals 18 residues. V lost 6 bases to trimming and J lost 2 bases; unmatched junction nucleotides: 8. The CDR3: CASSSPGLAGGNTGELFF. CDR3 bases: TGTGCCAGCAGCAGCCCAGGACTAGCGGGAGGTAACACCGGGGAGCTGTTTTTT.

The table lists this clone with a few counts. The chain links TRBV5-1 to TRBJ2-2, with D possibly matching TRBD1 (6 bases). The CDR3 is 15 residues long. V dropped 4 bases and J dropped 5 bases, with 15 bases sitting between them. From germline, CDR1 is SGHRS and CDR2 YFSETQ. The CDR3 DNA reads TGCGCCAGCAGCGAACTAGGGGGTGGTACCGGGGAGCTGTTTTTT. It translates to CASSELGGGTGELFF.

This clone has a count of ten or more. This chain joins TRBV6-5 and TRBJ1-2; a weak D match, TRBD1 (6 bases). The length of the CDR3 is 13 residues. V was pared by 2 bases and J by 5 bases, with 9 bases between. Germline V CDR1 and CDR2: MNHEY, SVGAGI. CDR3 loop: CASSYAQGYGYTF. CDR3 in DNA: TGTGCCAGCAGTTACGCACAGGGATATGGCTACACCTTC.

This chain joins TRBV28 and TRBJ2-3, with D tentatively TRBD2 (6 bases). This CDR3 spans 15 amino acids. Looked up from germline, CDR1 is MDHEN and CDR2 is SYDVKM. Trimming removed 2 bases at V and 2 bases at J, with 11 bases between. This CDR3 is CASSLRGTPTDTQYF. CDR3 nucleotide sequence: TGTGCCAGCAGTTTAAGAGGGACTCCCACAGATACGCAGTATTTT.

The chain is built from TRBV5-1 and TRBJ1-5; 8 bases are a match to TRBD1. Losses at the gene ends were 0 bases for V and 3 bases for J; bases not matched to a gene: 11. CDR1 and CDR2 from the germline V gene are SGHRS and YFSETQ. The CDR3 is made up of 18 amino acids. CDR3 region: CASSLGGLTGGSNQPQHF. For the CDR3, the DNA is TGCGCCAGCAGCTTGGGGGGACTCACAGGGGGTTCCAATCAGCCCCAGCATTTT.

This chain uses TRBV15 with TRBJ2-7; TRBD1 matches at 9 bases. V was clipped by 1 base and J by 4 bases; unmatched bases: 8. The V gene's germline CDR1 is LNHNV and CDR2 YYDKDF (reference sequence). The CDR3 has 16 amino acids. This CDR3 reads CATSRGQGGRRYEQYF. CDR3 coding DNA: TGTGCCACCAGCAGAGGACAGGGGGGACGTAGGTACGAGCAGTACTTC. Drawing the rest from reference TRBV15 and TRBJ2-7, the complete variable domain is DAMVIQNPRYQVTQFGKPVTLSCSQTLNHNVMYWYQQKSSQAPKLLFHYYDKDFNNEADTPDNFQSRRPNTSFCFLDIRSPGLGDTAMYLCATSRGQGGRRYEQYFGPGTRLTVT.

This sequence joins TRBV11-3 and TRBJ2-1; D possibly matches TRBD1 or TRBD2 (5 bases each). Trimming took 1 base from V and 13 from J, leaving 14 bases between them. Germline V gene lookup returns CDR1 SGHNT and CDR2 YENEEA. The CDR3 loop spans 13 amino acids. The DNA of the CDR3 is TGTGCCAGCAGCTTAGTTCCAGGGACGGACCAGTTCTTC. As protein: CASSLVPGTDQFF.

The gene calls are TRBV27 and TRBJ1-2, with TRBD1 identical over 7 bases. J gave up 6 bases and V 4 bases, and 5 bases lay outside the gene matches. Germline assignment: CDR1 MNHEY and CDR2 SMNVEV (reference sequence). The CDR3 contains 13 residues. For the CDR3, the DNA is TGTGCCAGCAGTTCTTTTACAGGGGATGGCTACACCTTC. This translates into CASSSFTGDGYTF.

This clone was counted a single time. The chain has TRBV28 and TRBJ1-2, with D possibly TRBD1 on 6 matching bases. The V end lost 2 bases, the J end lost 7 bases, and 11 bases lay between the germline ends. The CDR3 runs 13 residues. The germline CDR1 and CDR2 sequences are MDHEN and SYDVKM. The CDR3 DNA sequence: TGTGCCAGCAGTTTACGGGCAGGGGTTGGCTACACCTTC. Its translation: CASSLRAGVGYTF.

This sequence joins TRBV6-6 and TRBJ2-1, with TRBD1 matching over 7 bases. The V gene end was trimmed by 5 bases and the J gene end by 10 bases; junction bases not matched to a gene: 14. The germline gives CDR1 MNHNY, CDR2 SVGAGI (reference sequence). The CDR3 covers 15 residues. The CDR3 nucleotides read TGTGCCAGCAGTAAACAAAATACAGGGGTATTAGAGCAGTTCTTC. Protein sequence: CASSKQNTGVLEQFF.

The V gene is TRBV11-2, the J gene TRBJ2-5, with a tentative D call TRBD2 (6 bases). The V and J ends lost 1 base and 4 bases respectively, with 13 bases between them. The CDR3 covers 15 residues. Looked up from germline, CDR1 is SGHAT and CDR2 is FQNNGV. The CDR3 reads CASSLVGGEGETQYF. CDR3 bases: TGTGCCAGCAGCTTAGTGGGGGGAGAGGGAGAGACCCAGTACTTC.

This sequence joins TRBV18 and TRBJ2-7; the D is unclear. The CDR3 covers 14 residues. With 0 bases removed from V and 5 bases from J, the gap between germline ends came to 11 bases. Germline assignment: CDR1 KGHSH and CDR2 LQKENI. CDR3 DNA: TGTGCCAGCTCACCACCGAACAGATTCCACGAGCAGTACTTC. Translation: CASSPPNRFHEQYF.

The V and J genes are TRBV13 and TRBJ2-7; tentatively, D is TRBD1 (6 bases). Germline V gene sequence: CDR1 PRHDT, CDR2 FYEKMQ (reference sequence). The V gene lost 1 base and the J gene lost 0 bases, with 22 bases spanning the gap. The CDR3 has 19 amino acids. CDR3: CASSLVGVVGGVGSYEQYF. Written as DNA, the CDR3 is TGTGCCAGCAGCTTAGTCGGGGTTGTTGGGGGCGTCGGCTCCTACGAGCAGTACTTC.

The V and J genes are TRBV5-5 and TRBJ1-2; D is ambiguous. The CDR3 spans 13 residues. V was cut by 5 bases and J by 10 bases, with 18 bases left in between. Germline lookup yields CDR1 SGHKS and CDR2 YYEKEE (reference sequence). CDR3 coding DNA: TGTGCCAGCAGACTGCTGTCCGCGCAGAACTACACCTTC. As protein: CASRLLSAQNYTF.

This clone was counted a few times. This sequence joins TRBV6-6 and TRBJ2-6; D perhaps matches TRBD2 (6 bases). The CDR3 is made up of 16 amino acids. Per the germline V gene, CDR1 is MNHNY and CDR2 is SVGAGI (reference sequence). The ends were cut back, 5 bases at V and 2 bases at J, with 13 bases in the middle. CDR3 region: CASSGPGGAGANVLTF. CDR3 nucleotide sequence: TGTGCCAGCAGTGGCCCCGGCGGGGCTGGGGCCAACGTCCTGACTTTC.

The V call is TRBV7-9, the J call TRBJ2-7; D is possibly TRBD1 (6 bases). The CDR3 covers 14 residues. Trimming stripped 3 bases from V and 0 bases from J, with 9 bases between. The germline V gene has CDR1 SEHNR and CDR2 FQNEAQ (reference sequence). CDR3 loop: CASSFDRFSYEQYF. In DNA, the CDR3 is TGTGCCAGCAGCTTTGACAGGTTCTCCTACGAGCAGTACTTC.

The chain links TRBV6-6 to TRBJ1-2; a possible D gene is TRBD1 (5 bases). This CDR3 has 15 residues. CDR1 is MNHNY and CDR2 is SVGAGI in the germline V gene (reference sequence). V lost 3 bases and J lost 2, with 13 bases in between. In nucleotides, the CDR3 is TGTGCCAGCAGTTATTCGACTGAGGGGAACTATGGCTACACCTTC. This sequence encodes CASSYSTEGNYGYTF.

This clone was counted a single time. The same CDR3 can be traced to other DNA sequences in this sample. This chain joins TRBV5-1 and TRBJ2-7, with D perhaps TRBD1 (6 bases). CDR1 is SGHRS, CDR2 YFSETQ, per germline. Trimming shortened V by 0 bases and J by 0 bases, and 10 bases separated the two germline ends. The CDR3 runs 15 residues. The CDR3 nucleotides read TGCGCCAGCAGCTTGGCTGGGACATACTCCTACGAGCAGTACTTC. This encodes CASSLAGTYSYEQYF.

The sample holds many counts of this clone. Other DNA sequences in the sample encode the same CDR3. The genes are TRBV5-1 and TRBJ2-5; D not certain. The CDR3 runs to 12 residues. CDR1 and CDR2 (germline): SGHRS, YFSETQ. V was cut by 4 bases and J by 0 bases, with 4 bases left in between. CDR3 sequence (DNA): TGCGCCAGCAGCCGAAACCAAGAGACCCAGTACTTC. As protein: CASSRNQETQYF.

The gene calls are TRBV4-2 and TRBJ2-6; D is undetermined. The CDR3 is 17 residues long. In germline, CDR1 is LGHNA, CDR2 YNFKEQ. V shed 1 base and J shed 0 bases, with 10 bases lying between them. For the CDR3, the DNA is TGTGCCAGCAGCCAAGTCACAAGCCTCTCTGGGGCCAACGTCCTGACTTTC. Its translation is CASSQVTSLSGANVLTF.